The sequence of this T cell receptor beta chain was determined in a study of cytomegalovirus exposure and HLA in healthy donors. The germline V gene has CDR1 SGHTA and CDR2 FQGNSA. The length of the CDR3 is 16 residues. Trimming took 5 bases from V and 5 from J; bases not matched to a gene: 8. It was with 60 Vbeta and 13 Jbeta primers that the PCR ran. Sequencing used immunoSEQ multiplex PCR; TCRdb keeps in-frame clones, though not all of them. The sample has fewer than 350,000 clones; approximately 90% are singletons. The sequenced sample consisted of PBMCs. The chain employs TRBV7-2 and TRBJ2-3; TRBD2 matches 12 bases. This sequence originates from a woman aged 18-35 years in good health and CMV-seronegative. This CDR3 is CASSLSSGGAQDTQYF. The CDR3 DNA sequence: TGTGCCAGCAGCCTGTCTAGCGGGGGGGCCCAAGATACGCAGTATTTT.